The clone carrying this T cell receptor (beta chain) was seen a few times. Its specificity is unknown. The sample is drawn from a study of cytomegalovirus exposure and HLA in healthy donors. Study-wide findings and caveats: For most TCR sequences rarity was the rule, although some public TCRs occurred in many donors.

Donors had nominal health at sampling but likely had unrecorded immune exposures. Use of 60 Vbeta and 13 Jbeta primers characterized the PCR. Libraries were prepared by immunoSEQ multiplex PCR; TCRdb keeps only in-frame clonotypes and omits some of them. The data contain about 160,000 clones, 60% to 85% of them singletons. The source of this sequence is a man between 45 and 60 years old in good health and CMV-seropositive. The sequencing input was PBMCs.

The CDR3 nucleotides read TGTGCCAGCAGCTTAGAAAAACAGAAGAACACTGAAGCTTTCTTT. This translates into CASSLEKQKNTEAFF. The V call is TRBV7-2, the J call TRBJ1-1; D is ambiguous. The CDR3 loop spans 15 amino acids. Trimming shortened V by 1 base and J by 1 base, and 10 bases separated the two germline ends. From germline, CDR1 is SGHTA and CDR2 FQGNSA.